The 18 T cell receptor beta chains presented below share a single source sample, sequenced in a study of patients and donors after allogeneic stem cell transplantation. TCRdb re-derived calls from the RT-PCR reads in MiXCR, one entry per CDR3 protein. The sample yields some 880,000 distinct CDR3 sequences, approximately 18% seen once. The sequenced material came from blood, either unsorted or a sorted T cell fraction (not recorded which). These receptors all stem from a human donor who was either an allogeneic HSCT recipient or a stem cell or donor lymphocyte infusion donor (not recorded which). It is not recorded whose cells these are; they may come from a transplant donor.

Only a few counts were recorded for this clonotype. The chain links TRBV6-5 to TRBJ2-3, with D perhaps given as TRBD1 or TRBD2 (6 bases each). This CDR3 contains 17 residues. V lost 0 bases and J lost 4, with 17 bases in between. The germline V gene has CDR1 MNHEY and CDR2 SVGAGI. The CDR3 DNA is TGTGCCAGCAGTTACTCGAGGGTGGGGGGCCCCTCAGATACGCAGTATTTT. This gives the protein CASSYSRVGGPSDTQYF.

This clonotype was found a few times. The V gene is TRBV5-1, the J gene TRBJ1-4; no clear D. CDR3 length: 14 amino acids. Trimming left V 4 bases short and J 0 bases short, with 7 bases between. Germline loops: CDR1 SGHRS, CDR2 YFSETQ. Here the CDR3 reads CASSQDSTNEKLFF. The CDR3 DNA sequence: TGCGCCAGCAGCCAGGATTCAACTAATGAAAAACTGTTTTTT. Full variable domain (remainder filled in from reference TRBV5-1 and TRBJ1-4): KAGVTQTPRYLIKTRGQQVTLSCSPISGHRSVSWYQQTPGQGLQFLFEYFSETQRNKGNFPGRFSGRQFSNSRSEMNVSTLELGDSALYLCASSQDSTNEKLFFGSGTQLSVL.

This clonotype was counted ten times or more. The chain joins TRBV29-1 to TRBJ1-1, with no clear D. Germline V gene sequence: CDR1 SQVTM, CDR2 ANQGSEA. V lost 7 bases and J lost 3, with 9 bases in between. This CDR3 is built from 11 residues. CDR3 amino acids: CSGGGDTEAFF. CDR3 in DNA: TGCAGCGGTGGTGGAGACACTGAAGCTTTCTTT.

This clonotype was observed at least ten times. The chain carries TRBV12-3 or TRBV12-4 and TRBJ2-1; D is uncertain. The V end lost 3 bases, the J end lost 4 bases, and 4 bases lay between the germline ends. CDR3 size: 12 residues. The CDR3 DNA reads as TGTGCCAGCAGTTTTCATTACAATGAGCAGTTCTTC. Translation: CASSFHYNEQFF.

The chain combines TRBV20-1 with TRBJ1-1, with D tentatively TRBD1 (6 bases). This CDR3 is 14 amino acids long. Germline V gives CDR1 DFQATT, CDR2 SNEGSKA (reference sequence). Trimming stripped 5 bases from V and 9 bases from J, with 22 bases between. CDR3 residues: CSAAGGGAGIKAFF. The CDR3 coding sequence is TGCAGTGCTGCCGGTGGGGGCGCGGGGATTAAAGCTTTCTTT.

CDR3: CASSQDIFTGARTDTQYF. For the CDR3, the DNA is TGTGCCAGCAGCCAAGATATATTTACGGGGGCGCGCACAGATACGCAGTATTTT. This chain connects TRBV4-2 to TRBJ2-3; the D call may be TRBD1 or TRBD2 (6 bases each). Germline V CDR1 and CDR2: LGHNA, YNFKEQ. There are 18 residues in the CDR3. The ends were cut back, 0 bases at V and 1 base at J, with 17 bases in the middle.

This chain links TRBV12-3 or TRBV12-4 with TRBJ2-7, with no clear D. Trimming removed 8 bases from V and 5 bases from J, with 10 bases in between. The CDR3 covers 11 residues. The CDR3 sequence: CASAARHEQYF. DNA for the CDR3: TGTGCCAGCGCAGCTCGCCACGAGCAGTACTTC.

This clonotype showed up many times. The chain couples TRBV12-3 or TRBV12-4 to TRBJ1-2; no clear D. The CDR3 extends over 12 amino acids. V lost 7 bases, J lost 10 bases, and 16 bases lay in between. This CDR3 is CASTQSQEAYTF. In DNA form, the CDR3 reads TGTGCCAGCACACAAAGCCAGGAGGCCTACACCTTC.

The chain is built from TRBV4-3 and TRBJ1-6; TRBD1 agrees at 8 bases. Per germline, CDR1 LGHNA and CDR2 YSLEER. The V gene end was trimmed by 2 bases and the J gene end by 0 bases; junction bases not matched to a gene: 12. The CDR3 contains 20 residues. As DNA, the CDR3 is TGCGCCAGCAGCCAAAAGGCTGGACAGGGCACAAGCTCCTATAATTCACCCCTCCACTTT. Translated: CASSQKAGQGTSSYNSPLHF.

This clonotype was recorded a few times. The chain is built from TRBV7-9 and TRBJ2-1; D is undetermined. The CDR3 runs 14 residues. Germline-derived CDR1 and CDR2 are SEHNR and FQNEAQ (reference sequence). Trimming pared 0 bases from V and 5 bases from J, leaving 8 bases between. CDR3 DNA: TGTGCCAGCAGCTTAGCGGGGATAAACAATGAGCAGTTCTTC. This encodes CASSLAGINNEQFF.

The chain is built from TRBV20-1 and TRBJ1-2; 8 nucleotides agree with TRBD1. The junction had 11 bases not matched to a gene; V was cut back by 6 bases and J by 2 bases. Germline assignment: CDR1 DFQATT and CDR2 SNEGSKA (reference sequence). The CDR3 contains 15 residues. The CDR3 reads CSAPRGQGANYGYTF. As DNA, the CDR3 is TGCAGTGCCCCTAGGGGCCAGGGGGCGAACTATGGCTACACCTTC.

V is TRBV3-1 and J is TRBJ2-5, with a weak D call TRBD1 (6 bases). Germline lookup yields CDR1 LGHDT and CDR2 YNNKEL (reference sequence). The CDR3 length is 15 residues. V lost 0 bases to trimming and J lost 4 bases, with 12 bases between them. The CDR3 DNA reads TGTGCCAGCAGCCAAGAGGGCAGGGGAACAGAGACCCAGTACTTC. As protein: CASSQEGRGTETQYF.

Comments on this clonotype: Mismatch with germline at one junction end may stem from a read error. The chain uses TRBV20-1 and TRBJ2-7, with TRBD2 matching over 14 bases. The CDR3 covers 14 residues. The germline gives CDR1 DFQATT, CDR2 SNEGSKA (reference sequence). This chain's CDR3 is CSAAKPGLAGETHF. The DNA of the CDR3 is TGCAGTGCTGCTAAACCGGGACTAGCGGGAGAGACCCACTTC.

The genes are TRBV10-3 and TRBJ2-3; 7 positions agree with TRBD2. CDR1 ENHRY and CDR2 SYGVKD come from the germline V gene. Unmatched junction bases numbered 8, after V lost 9 bases and J lost 2 bases. The CDR3 consists of 14 residues. The CDR3 sequence is CAISSGEYTDTQYF. CDR3 coding DNA: TGTGCCATTTCTAGCGGAGAGTACACAGATACGCAGTATTTT.

This clonotype was seen a few times. This CDR3 reads CSCGEPQGQETQYF. The CDR3 nucleotides are TGCTCTTGCGGCGAGCCCCAAGGCCAAGAGACCCAGTACTTC. This chain joins TRBV20-1 and TRBJ2-5, with D unclear. This CDR3 has 14 amino acids. Germline-derived CDR1 and CDR2 are DFQATT and SNEGSKA (reference sequence).

J is TRBJ2-2 and V is TRBV7-2, with a tentative D call TRBD1 (5 bases). CDR3 length: 16 amino acids. The germline V gene encodes CDR1 SGHTA and CDR2 FQGNSA. Trimming stripped 1 base from V and 0 bases from J, with 9 bases between. The DNA for the CDR3 is TGTGCCAGCAGCTTAGAGTCAGGGCCGAACACCGGGGAGCTGTTTTTT. As protein: CASSLESGPNTGELFF.

The chain couples TRBV27 to TRBJ2-3; either TRBD1 or TRBD2 may supply D (6 bases each). The germline gives CDR1 MNHEY, CDR2 SMNVEV (reference sequence). The germline V and J ends were trimmed by 8 bases and 2 bases, with 14 bases remaining between them. The CDR3 has 14 amino acids. The DNA of the CDR3 is TGTGCCAGCGGAGGGGGGTGGGCCACAGATACGCAGTATTTT. It codes for CASGGGWATDTQYF.

This clonotype was detected once. An end of the junction does not agree with germline; a read error may underlie this. This chain connects TRBV6-1 to TRBJ2-1, with 11 bases aligning to TRBD2. Per the germline V gene, CDR1 is MNHNS and CDR2 is SASEGT. The CDR3 contains 19 residues. The CDR3 DNA is TGTGCCAGCAGTGGATCCGGGACTAGCGGAGCCCGCTCCTACGATGAGCAGTTCTTC. Encoded protein: CASSGSGTSGARSYDEQFF.